This T cell receptor beta chain came from a study of cytomegalovirus exposure and HLA in healthy donors. For the study at large: Unique TCR beta sequences numbering 117 million came from about 179 million T cells in an earlier analysis. Roughly 80 million unique TCRs from HLA-typed donors made up an early data release.

Study-wide points: A later analysis appeared to link common viral pathogens to several of the most significant clusters. An observed cluster of highly shared sequence variants was recorded as a likely sequencing artifact.

V lost 4 bases and J lost 3; bases outside the gene matches: 7. Germline V lookup: CDR1 SGDLS, CDR2 YYNGEE. The CDR3 covers 15 residues. Turning to this clone: As yet, its antigen is unknown.

Researchers ran the PCR with 60 Vbeta and 13 Jbeta primers. Some clones are missing from TCRdb's copy, which holds only in-frame ones; the method was immunoSEQ multiplex PCR. The profile covers roughly 48,000 clones, with about two thirds appearing a single time and about 3.2% taken by the ten largest. This TCR was recovered from a woman younger than 45 in good health and CMV-seronegative. The chain is built from TRBV9 and TRBJ2-7; 10 positions agree with TRBD2. Material for sequencing was PBMCs. The chain's CDR3 is CASSPRTSGNYEQYF. As DNA, the CDR3 is TGTGCCAGCAGCCCCCGGACTAGCGGCAACTACGAGCAGTACTTC.